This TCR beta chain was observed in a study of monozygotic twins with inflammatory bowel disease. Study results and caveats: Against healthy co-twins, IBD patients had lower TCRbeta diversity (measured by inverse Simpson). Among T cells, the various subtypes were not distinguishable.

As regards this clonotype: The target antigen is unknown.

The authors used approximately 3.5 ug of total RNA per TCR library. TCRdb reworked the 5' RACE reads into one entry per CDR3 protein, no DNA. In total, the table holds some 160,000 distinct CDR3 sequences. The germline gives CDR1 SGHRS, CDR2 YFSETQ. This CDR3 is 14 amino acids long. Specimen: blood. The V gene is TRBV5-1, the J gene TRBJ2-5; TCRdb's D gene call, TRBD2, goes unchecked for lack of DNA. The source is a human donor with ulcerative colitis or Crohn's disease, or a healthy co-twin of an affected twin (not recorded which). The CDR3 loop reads CASSLVGGPETQYF.